This T cell receptor beta chain comes out of a study of OX40 agonist ivuxolimab in advanced cancers. In terms of the full investigation: Ivuxolimab was a fully human IgG2 agonistic monoclonal antibody targeting the costimulatory receptor OX40 (CD134). A male proportion of around 80% and a mean age of approximately 60 years, ranging from about 23 to 90, were recorded for the dose-escalation cohort. Prior anti-PD-1, anti-PD-L1 or anti-CTLA-4 therapy was permitted, and checkpoint inhibitors had been received by around 40% of dose-escalation patients. Of the 50 to 55 dose-escalation patients, hepatocellular carcinoma was present in about 20, melanoma in roughly 15, renal cell carcinoma in 9 and head and neck cancer in 9. Intravenous ivuxolimab was administered to patients every 2 weeks at six dose levels: 0.01, 0.1, 0.3, 1.5, 3 and 10 mg/kg. The purpose of peripheral TCRbeta sequencing was to test whether ivuxolimab changed TCR sequence diversity and led to clonal T-cell expansion. Partial responses occurred in three dose-escalation patients, of whom one had hepatocellular carcinoma and two had cutaneous melanoma. The paper describes the monotherapy dose-escalation part (N of about 57 patients) of the phase I trial of ivuxolimab. Results the study describes overall, beyond this receptor: In partial responders in the 0.1-3.0 mg/kg groups, normalized peripheral clonal expansion was found to be among the lowest, especially among CD8+ T cells. The antigen specificity of the clonally expanded peripheral T cells was not determined. At doses of 0.1 to 3.0 mg/kg, clonal expansion of both CD4+ and CD8+ blood T cells was observed from baseline to week 6. After ivuxolimab, more expanded clones were found on average in CD8+ T cells than in CD4+ T cells. Low levels of normalized T-cell clonal expansion were also seen in some nonresponding patients.

Genomic DNA was isolated from the sorted cells so that the TCRbeta CDR3 region could be sequenced. The immunoSEQ Assay was used for sequencing of TCRbeta CDR3 regions. In its TCRdb copy, this immuneACCESS table keeps in-frame sequences only and misses some clones. Where compared with another copy, unresolved V genes explain less than half of these, and the others have no known cause. Present in this sample are tens of thousands of clones, approximately 86% of which were seen just once. The ten largest clones add up to about 11% of the sample. V and J are truncated by 3 bases and 3 bases respectively, leaving an intervening sequence of 15 bases. From the cysteine up to the phenylalanine, the CDR3 has a length of 16 residues. The entry retains the CDR3 DNA only, 48 bases that are in frame from base 1. CDR1 MNHNY and CDR2 SVGAGI are derived from the germline V gene (reference sequence). Patients with a history of autoimmune disease or receiving systemic immunosuppression were excluded from the trial. Peripheral blood for TCR sequencing was collected from all dose cohorts at baseline, on cycle 4 day 1, and on cycle 7 day 1. The samples were taken from a phase I, first-in-human, multicenter, open-label dose-escalation trial of ivuxolimab. Adults with locally advanced or metastatic head and neck squamous cell, hepatocellular, melanoma or renal cell carcinoma were enrolled in the trial. CD4+ and CD8+ T cells were sorted separately from peripheral blood before TCR sequencing.

With regard to this clone: Its antigen is still unknown. No base-level quality is on record; no much larger clone is a single base apart.

Sequencing was performed on CD4+ or CD8+ T cells sorted from blood, taken in a trial of the OX40 agonist ivuxolimab. The rearrangement joined TRBV6-6 to TRBJ1-3; the D gene is perhaps TRBD1, on 5 matching bases. This clonotype was sampled from an adult with an advanced solid tumor such as melanoma, head and neck, liver or kidney cancer. For the CDR3, the sequence is CASSYGTATFGNTIYF. The nucleotide sequence reads as follows: TGTGCCAGCAGTTATGGGACCGCGACTTTTGGAAACACCATATATTTT.